This TCR beta chain was captured by sequencing in a study of shared clonotypes between healthy human individuals. Overall study findings and caveats: The sampled material consisted only of blood, and tissue repertoires are likely to differ. Relative to their counterparts shared across all four donors, non-shared clonotypes exhibited diminished generation probabilities.

As regards this clone: Its antigen remains unidentified.

Per the study methods: Without quality scores, immunoSEQ junctional reads could not be filtered like full-length reads. Sequenced by immunoSEQ multiplex PCR; TCRdb stores in-frame clones only, minus some. From that table come the V and J calls and clone size; the DNA was used to work out D and trimming. Here the sample spans about 2 million clones, approximately 95% being singletons. With 5 bases clipped from V and 6 bases from J, the junction kept 6 bases outside the gene matches. In germline, CDR1 is SGHNT, CDR2 YYREEE (reference sequence). The CDR3 is 15 amino acids. This TCR derives from a man aged 18 to 30 in good health. This rearrangement joins TRBV5-4 to TRBJ2-1; the match to TRBD2 covers 12 bases. Sequencing input: naive CD4+ T cells sorted from blood. The sample's subset: CD45RA+ positively selected. The CDR3 reads CASRTTSGSPNEQFF. The DNA for the CDR3 is TGTGCCAGCAGGACGACTAGCGGGAGTCCCAATGAGCAGTTCTTC.